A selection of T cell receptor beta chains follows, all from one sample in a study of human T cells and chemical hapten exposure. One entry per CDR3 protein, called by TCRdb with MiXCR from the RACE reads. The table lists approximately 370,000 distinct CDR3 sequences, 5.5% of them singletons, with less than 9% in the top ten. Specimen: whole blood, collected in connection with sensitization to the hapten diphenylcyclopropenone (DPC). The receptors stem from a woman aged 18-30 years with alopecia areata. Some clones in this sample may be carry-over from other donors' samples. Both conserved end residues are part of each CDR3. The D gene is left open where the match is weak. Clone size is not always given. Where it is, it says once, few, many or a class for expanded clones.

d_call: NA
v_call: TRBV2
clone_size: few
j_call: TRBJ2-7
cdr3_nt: TGTGCCAGCAGTGCCCCCCCCGGGGAGGACGAGCAGTACTTC
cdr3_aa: CASSAPPGEDEQYF

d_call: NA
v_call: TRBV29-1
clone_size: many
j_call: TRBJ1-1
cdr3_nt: TGCAGCGTTACCCTGAACACTGAAGCTTTCTTT
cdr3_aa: CSVTLNTEAFF

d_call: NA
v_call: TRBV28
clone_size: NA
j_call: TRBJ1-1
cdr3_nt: TGTGCCAGCCACTCCTTGAACACTGAAGCTTTCTTT
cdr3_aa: CASHSLNTEAFF

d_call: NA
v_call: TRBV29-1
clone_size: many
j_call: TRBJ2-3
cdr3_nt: TGCAGCGCTTCACCCCTTAGCACAGATACGCAGTATTTT
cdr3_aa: CSASPLSTDTQYF

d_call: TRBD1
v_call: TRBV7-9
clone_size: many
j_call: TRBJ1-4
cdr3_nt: TGTGCCAGCAGCCCGCGGCCGGGACAGACATCAACTAATGAAAAACTGTTTTTT
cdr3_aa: CASSPRPGQTSTNEKLFF

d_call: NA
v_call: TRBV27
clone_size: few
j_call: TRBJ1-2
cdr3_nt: TGTGCCAGCAGTTTATCTCCAGTTAACTATGGCTACACCTTC
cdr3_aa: CASSLSPVNYGYTF

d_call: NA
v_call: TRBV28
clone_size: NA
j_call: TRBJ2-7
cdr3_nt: TGTGCCAGCAGTTTTTCACGCGCGGGGTTCGAGCAGTACTTC
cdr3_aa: CASSFSRAGFEQYF

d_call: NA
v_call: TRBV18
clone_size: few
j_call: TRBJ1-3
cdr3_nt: TGTGCCAGCTCCCCGCTGGATGGCAGTACTTCTGGAAACACCATATATTTT
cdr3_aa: CASSPLDGSTSGNTIYF

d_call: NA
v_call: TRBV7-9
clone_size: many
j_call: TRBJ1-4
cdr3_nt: TGTGCCAGCAGCTTATTGGGGCAGGCGGTGGCTAATGAAAAACTGTTTTTT
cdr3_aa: CASSLLGQAVANEKLFF

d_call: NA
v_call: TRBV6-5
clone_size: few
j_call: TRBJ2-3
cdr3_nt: TGTGCCAGCAGTAGGGGGTTTTGGGAAGATACGCAGTATTTT
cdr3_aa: CASSRGFWEDTQYF

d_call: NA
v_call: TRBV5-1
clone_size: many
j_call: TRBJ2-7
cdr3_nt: TGCGCCAGCAGCTTGGACAGCACCTACGAGCAGTACTTC
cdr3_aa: CASSLDSTYEQYF

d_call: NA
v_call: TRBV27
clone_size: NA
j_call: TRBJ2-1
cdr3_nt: TGTGCCAGCAGTCTGGAGGTGGGGTTGAATGAGCAGTTCTTC
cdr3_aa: CASSLEVGLNEQFF

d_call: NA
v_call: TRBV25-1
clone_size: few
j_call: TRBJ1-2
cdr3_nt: TGTGCCAGCAGTGTCGATGGGCCGCGGGGCTACACCTTC
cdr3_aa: CASSVDGPRGYTF

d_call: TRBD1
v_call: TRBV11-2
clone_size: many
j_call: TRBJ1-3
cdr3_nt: TGTGCCATCAGACAGGGGACTGGAAACACCATATATTTT
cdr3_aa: CAIRQGTGNTIYF

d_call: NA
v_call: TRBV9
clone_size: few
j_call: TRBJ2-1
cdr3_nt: TGTGCCAGCAGCGTAGAGCCTGTGTTCGGGGGTCAGGGCAAGGAGCAGTTCTTC
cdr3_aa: CASSVEPVFGGQGKEQFF

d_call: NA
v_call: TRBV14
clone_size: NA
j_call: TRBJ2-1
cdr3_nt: TGTGCCAGCAGCCAAACGGCAGGGGCGCGATACAATGAGCAGTTCTTC
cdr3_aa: CASSQTAGARYNEQFF

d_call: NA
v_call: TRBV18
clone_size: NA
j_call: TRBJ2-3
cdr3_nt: TGTGCCAGCTCACAAGTAACAGGGCGCGTCACAGATACGCAGTATTTT
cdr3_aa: CASSQVTGRVTDTQYF

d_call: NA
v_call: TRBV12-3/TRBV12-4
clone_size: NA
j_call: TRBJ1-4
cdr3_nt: TGTGCCAGCAGTCCATTTGCCGGGACTAATGAAAAACTGTTTTTT
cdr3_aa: CASSPFAGTNEKLFF

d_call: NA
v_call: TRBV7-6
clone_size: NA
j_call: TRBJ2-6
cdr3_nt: TGTGCCAGCAGCTTAACTGGGGCAGGTGGGGCCAACGTCCTGACTTTC
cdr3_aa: CASSLTGAGGANVLTF

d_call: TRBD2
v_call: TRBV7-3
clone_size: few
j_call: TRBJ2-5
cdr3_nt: TGTGCCAGCAGCCTCAACGGGGGGGCCAGAGAGACCCAGTACTTC
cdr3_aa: CASSLNGGARETQYF

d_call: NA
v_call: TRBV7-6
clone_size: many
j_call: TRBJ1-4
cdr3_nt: TGTGCCAGCAGCTTAGGAGGATTAAATGAAAAACTGTTTTTT
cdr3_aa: CASSLGGLNEKLFF

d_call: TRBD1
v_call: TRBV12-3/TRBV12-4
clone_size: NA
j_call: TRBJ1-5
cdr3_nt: TGTGCCAGCAGGAGGACAGGGGTTCAGCCCCAGCATTTT
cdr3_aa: CASRRTGVQPQHF